A selection of T cell receptor beta chains follows, all from one sample in a study of T cells after posttransplantation cyclophosphamide. Clones were sequenced by immunoSEQ multiplex PCR, and TCRdb holds only the in-frame ones, with some missing. In total the sample includes fewer than 40,000 clones, none of them seen once. The sequencing input was PBMCs. These receptors came from a young woman in good health and a related stem cell transplant donor. The CDR3 runs from the conserved cysteine through the conserved F or W. A D gene is named only where the DNA matches it firmly. Where a row states a size, it is once, few, many or the class of an expanded clone; other rows omit it.

>-|-|TRBJ2-2|TRBV4-1
TGCGCCAGCAGCCAAGCGCTAACTAACACCGGGGAGCTGTTTTTT
CASSQALTNTGELFF
>many|TRBD2|TRBJ2-3|TRBV19
TGTGCCAGTAGTATGGGACTAGCAACGGATACGCAGTATTTT
CASSMGLATDTQYF
>many|TRBD1|TRBJ2-2|TRBV11-2
TGTGCCAGCAGCTTCAGGGGGATGAACACCGGGGAGCTGTTTTTT
CASSFRGMNTGELFF
>many|-|TRBJ2-1|TRBV6-5
TGTGCCAGCAGTCGGGACTTCCAGGCCGACAATGAGCAGTTCTTC
CASSRDFQADNEQFF
>many|-|TRBJ2-1|TRBV7-9
TGTGCCAGCAGCGAAGTCCAAGGGGCCAATGAGCAGTTCTTC
CASSEVQGANEQFF
>many|-|TRBJ1-2|TRBV10-3
TGTGCCATCAGTGAGTCGCCGGTAGTCGGTAACTATGGCTACACCTTC
CAISESPVVGNYGYTF
>many|TRBD1|TRBJ1-6|TRBV5-1
TGCGCCAGCAGCTTGGAGGCAGGGGGTGTGATTTCACCCCTCCACTTT
CASSLEAGGVISPLHF
>many|-|TRBJ1-1|TRBV6-5
TGTGCCAGCAGTTACGCGGCACAAGTGAACACTGAAGCTTTCTTT
CASSYAAQVNTEAFF
>many|-|TRBJ2-7|TRBV5-4
TGTGCCAGCAGCTTGGCGCAGGGGACAACTGGCGAGCAGTACTTC
CASSLAQGTTGEQYF
>many|-|TRBJ1-6|TRBV6-5
TGTGCCAGCACCACGGACTCCGAGTCACCCCTCCACTTT
CASTTDSESPLHF
>many|TRBD2|TRBJ2-1|TRBV5-1
TGCGCCAGCAGCTTGGCCGGGAGGACTAGCCGCAATGAGCAGTTCTTC
CASSLAGRTSRNEQFF
>-|-|TRBJ1-2|TRBV29-1
TGCAGCGCCACAGGAGGGTATGGCTACACCTTC
CSATGGYGYTF
>-|-|TRBJ2-7|TRBV9
TGTGCCAGCAGCGTAGACGGCGCGGGGTACGAGCAGTACTTC
CASSVDGAGYEQYF
>many|TRBD2|TRBJ2-1|TRBV7-9
TGTGCCAGCAGCTCGCGGGGGGGCGGCGGTGAGCAGTTCTTC
CASSSRGGGGEQFF
>-|TRBD1|TRBJ2-3|TRBV7-9
TGTGCCAGCAGCCCCGGACAGGGGAGGTATACGCAGTATTTT
CASSPGQGRYTQYF
>many|-|TRBJ2-7|TRBV7-2
TGTGCCAGCAGCTCGGTTGGCTACGAGCAGTACTTC
CASSSVGYEQYF
>-|-|TRBJ2-6|TRBV4-2
TGTGCCAGCAGCCAAGATGGGGGCGCTGGGGCCAACGTCCTGACTTTC
CASSQDGGAGANVLTF
>many|TRBD1|TRBJ1-5|TRBV9
TGTGCCAGCAGCCCGGGGGACAGGCCATATAGCAATCAGCCCCAGCATTTT
CASSPGDRPYSNQPQHF